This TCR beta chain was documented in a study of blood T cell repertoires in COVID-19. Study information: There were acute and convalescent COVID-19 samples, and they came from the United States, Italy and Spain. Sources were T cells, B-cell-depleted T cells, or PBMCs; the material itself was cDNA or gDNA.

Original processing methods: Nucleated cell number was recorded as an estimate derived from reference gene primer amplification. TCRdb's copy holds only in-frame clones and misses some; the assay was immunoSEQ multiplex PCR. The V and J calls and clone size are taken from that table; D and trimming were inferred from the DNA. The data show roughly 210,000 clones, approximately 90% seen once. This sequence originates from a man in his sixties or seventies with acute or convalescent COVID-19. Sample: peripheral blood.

CDR3 sequence (DNA): TGTGCCAGCAGCTTAGCGGGACGATCAGGACAGTCGAATTCACCCCTCCACTTT. Its protein product is CASSLAGRSGQSNSPLHF. The J gene is TRBJ1-6, the V gene TRBV7-8; TRBD1 might be the D (6 bases). V lost 0 bases and J 7 bases, leaving 19 bases between the germline ends. Germline V gene lookup returns CDR1 SGHVS and CDR2 FQNEAQ. The CDR3 length is 18 residues.